A single T cell receptor beta chain is shown here with its context. This clonotype showed up many times. This clone's antigen is unknown. Base qualities are missing; no much larger clone stands one base away. The V and J ends are trimmed by 10 bases and 5 bases, leaving 11 bases between them. There are 12 amino acids in the CDR3, from cysteine to phenylalanine inclusive. Only CDR3 DNA is held: 36 bases, read in frame from base 1. This sample was taken from a study of identical twins (dated by TCRdb to the mid-2010s). About the full investigation: To test whether fetal clonotypes persist, the study used deep sequencing on TCR alpha and beta repertoires from monozygotic twins, unrelated adults of various ages, and cord blood. Replicate twin experiments were performed at different times using different library preparation protocols to rule out contamination. On the study overall, not on this receptor specifically: Compared with coincidental sharing between unrelated individuals, an excess of low generation-probability sequences was observed among out-of-frame TCR alpha sequences shared between twins. Zero-insertion analyses could be partly confounded by invariant T cells such as MAIT and iNKT, though diverse VJ usage argued against such confounding for most clonotypes. The excess sharing between twins in beta out-of-frame sequences was weaker because fewer shared sequences reduced the signal-to-noise ratio. Conclusions relied on cross-sectional statistical analysis, since the same donors could not be followed over many years. Recombination models systematically underestimated out-of-frame TCR alpha sharing in monozygotic twins but agreed with sharing between unrelated individuals. Fewer insertions were carried by abundant cord blood beta clonotypes; a weaker similar trend was observed in young adult naive repertoires, while no such trend was observed in memory repertoires.

Only healthy Caucasian donors were included. Three pairs of female monozygotic twins, all aged roughly 18 to 30 years, were included in the twin cohort. Miltenyi CD45RO+ enrichment and human naive T-cell isolation kits were used to isolate memory (CD45RO+) and naive T cells from PBMC. The library was made by 5' RACE. Sequenced on an Illumina HiSeq 2000. Template switching introduced a universal primer binding site; the final cDNA contained a unique molecular identifier, enabling accurate counting of TCR cDNA molecules. First-strand cDNA for TCR alpha and beta chains was synthesized from specific primers in the conserved constant-segment region. Each cDNA library was double barcoded, with a SMART-Mk sample barcode plus Illumina barcodes, to control for contamination. Two successive PCR steps introduced TruSeq adapter sequences along with Illumina sample barcodes. The Illumina HiSeq platform was used with custom primers to sequence TCR alpha and beta cDNA libraries. In the authors' own workflow: MiGEC processed the raw reads to extract unique molecular identifiers, while MiXCR was used to determine the CDR3 positions. Recombination models were inferred per individual with the repgenHMM and IGoR tools using an EM algorithm. Shared clonotype analysis was performed with the tcR package in R, normalizing sharing by the product of cloneset sizes. To study raw recombination without the effects of thymic and clonal selection, out-of-frame nonproductive sequences were analyzed. Using fastp at Q25 and MiXCR, TCRdb reprocessed the public reads and kept productive beta chains. Each CDR3 protein gets just one entry, which takes the most common genes and DNA from the rows behind it. In this record, the V and J calls reflect TCRdb's handling and not the investigators' own analysis. The sample has around 280,000 distinct CDR3 sequences on record, under 9% of them singletons. The ten largest clones take up over 2% of the sample.

These sequences were also reported in another study, on yellow fever vaccine responses in identical twins. As described in the second report: According to the authors, in identical twins the way T cells responded to vaccination appeared partly convergent and partly personalized. In the study, vaccine-responding T cell clones were precisely tracked in identical twins.

Recombination joined TRBV12-3 or TRBV12-4 with TRBJ2-2, with the D gene not clear enough to name. Sequenced input: memory (CD45RO+) T cells sorted from blood. The sample's cell subset or site label, decoded: CD45RO+ enriched T cells. The source of this sequence is a woman aged 18 to 35 in good health. The CDR3 protein: CATCLRTGELFF. The nucleotides read TGTGCCACCTGTCTAAGAACCGGGGAGCTGTTTTTT.